This TCR beta chain was identified in a study of response to subunit inactivated influenza vaccine. Whole-study results and caveats: New T cells are recruited in small numbers by each seasonal influenza vaccination, according to the authors' suggestion.

V was cut by 6 bases and J by 6 bases, with 15 bases left in between. Germline CDR1 is WSHSY and CDR2 is SAAADI. The CDR3 loop spans 15 amino acids. This clonotype was seen ten or more times. Its antigen is not identified. Using its own MiXCR run on the RT-PCR reads, TCRdb lists one record per CDR3 protein. The repertoire holds about 310,000 distinct CDR3 sequences, with approximately 21% as singletons. The rearrangement uses TRBV10-2 and TRBJ1-6, with D perhaps TRBD1 (5 bases). The sequencing here drew on PBMCs from blood, taken less than 22 months after vaccination. The receptor comes from a man aged 50 to 69 who received an inactivated influenza vaccine. DNA for the CDR3: TGCGCCAGCAGCTTCTTGGGGGGGGTTAATTCACCCCTCCACTTT. Its protein is CASSFLGGVNSPLHF.